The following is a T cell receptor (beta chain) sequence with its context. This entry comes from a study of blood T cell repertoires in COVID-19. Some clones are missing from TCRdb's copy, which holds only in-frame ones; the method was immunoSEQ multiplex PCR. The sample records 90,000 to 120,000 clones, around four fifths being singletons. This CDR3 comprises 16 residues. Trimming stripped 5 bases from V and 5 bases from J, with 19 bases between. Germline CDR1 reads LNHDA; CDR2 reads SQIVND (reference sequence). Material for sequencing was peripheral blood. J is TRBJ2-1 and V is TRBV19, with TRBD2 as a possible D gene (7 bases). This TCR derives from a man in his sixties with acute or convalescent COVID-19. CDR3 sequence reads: CASSGQGGGVHNEQFF. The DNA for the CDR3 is TGTGCCAGTAGTGGCCAAGGGGGGGGCGTTCACAATGAGCAGTTCTTC.